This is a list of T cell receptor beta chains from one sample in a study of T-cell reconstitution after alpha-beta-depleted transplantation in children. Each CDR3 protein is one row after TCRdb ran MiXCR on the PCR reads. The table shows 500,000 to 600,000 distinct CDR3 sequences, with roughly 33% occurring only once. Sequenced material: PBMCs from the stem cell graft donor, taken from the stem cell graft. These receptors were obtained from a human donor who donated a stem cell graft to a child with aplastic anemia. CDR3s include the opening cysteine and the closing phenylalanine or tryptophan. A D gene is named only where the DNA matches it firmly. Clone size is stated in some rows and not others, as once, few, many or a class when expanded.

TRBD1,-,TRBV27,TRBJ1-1,TGTGCCAGCAGGGAAGGGGGCCTAAGGGCTGAAGCTTTCTTT,CASREGGLRAEAFF
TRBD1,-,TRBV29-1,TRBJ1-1,TGCAGCGTTTCTACAGGGGGCTCCGAAGCTTTCTTT,CSVSTGGSEAFF
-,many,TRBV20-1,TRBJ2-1,TGCAGTGCTCATGGGGGGAATGAGCAGTTCTTC,CSAHGGNEQFF
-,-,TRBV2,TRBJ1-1,TGTGCCGGGAAACAGGGAGGGGACACTGAAGCTTTCTTT,CAGKQGGDTEAFF
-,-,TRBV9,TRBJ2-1,TGTGCCAGCAGCGTAGGTCAGAGTCGAGTTCATGAGCAGTTCTTC,CASSVGQSRVHEQFF
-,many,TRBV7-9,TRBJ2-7,TGTGCCAGCAGCCCCGGGGGCGAGCAGTACTTC,CASSPGGEQYF
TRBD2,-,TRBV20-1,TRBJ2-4,TGCAGTGCCAGGCCCCCCGGGACTAGCGGAGAAAGAATTGGGGAAAACATTCAGTACTTC,CSARPPGTSGERIGENIQYF
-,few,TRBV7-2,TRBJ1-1,TGTGCCAGCAGCAAACAAACGACAGAAGCTTTCTTT,CASSKQTTEAFF
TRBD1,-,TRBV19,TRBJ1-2,TGTGCCAGTAGTATGGGCAGGGGGTCGGAAGGCTACACCTTC,CASSMGRGSEGYTF
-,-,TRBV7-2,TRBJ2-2,TGTGCCAGCAGGTTTCCTACAAACACCGGGGAGCTGTTTTTT,CASRFPTNTGELFF
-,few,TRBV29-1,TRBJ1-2,TGCAGCTCGATCACAGCCGGGTATGGCTACACCTTC,CSSITAGYGYTF
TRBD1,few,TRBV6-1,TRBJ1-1,TGTGCCAGCAGGACGACAGGGGCTAACACTGAAGCTTTCTTT,CASRTTGANTEAFF
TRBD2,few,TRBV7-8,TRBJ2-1,TGTGCCAGCAGCCCCTCTAGCGGGAGGAACCATGAGCAGTTCTTC,CASSPSSGRNHEQFF
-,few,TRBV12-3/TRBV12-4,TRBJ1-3,TGTGCCAGCAGACAACCCAGCTCTGGAAACACCATATATTTT,CASRQPSSGNTIYF
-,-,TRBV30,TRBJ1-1,TGTGCCTGGAGCCCGGTGAACACTGAAGCTTTCTTT,CAWSPVNTEAFF
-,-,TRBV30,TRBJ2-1,TGTGCCTGGAGTGAAATATCAGGAAATCCCTACAATGAGCAGTTCTTC,CAWSEISGNPYNEQFF
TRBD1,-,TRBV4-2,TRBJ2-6,TGTGCCAGCAGCCAATCTCCTCCGGACAGGGGGCCTGGGGCCAACGTCCTGACTTTC,CASSQSPPDRGPGANVLTF
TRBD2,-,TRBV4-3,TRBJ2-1,TGCGCCAGCAGCCAAGGGGCCTTGCTAGCGGGCTACTCCTACAATGAGCAGTTCTTC,CASSQGALLAGYSYNEQFF
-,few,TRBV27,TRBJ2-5,TGTGCCAGCAGTTTAACAGGGAGGACAGAGACCCAGTACTTC,CASSLTGRTETQYF
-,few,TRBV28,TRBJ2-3,TGTGCCAGCAGTTTACCCAGCAGCACAGATACGCAGTATTTT,CASSLPSSTDTQYF
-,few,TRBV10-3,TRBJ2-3,TGTGCCATCAGTGAGACCCGGGGAGATACGCAGTATTTT,CAISETRGDTQYF
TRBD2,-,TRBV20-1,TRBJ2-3,TGCAGTGCTAGAGATACGGGGGGTAGGGCAGATACGCAGTATTTT,CSARDTGGRADTQYF
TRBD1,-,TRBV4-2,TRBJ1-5,TGTGCCAGCAGCCAATCGGACAGGGCCCACAATCAGCCCCAGCATTTT,CASSQSDRAHNQPQHF
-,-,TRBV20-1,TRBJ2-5,TGCAGTGCTAGTCTGAGGGAGACCCAGTACTTC,CSASLRETQYF
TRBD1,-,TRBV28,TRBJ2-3,TGTGCCAGCAGTTTGACAGGGGCCGGCACAGATACGCAGTATTTT,CASSLTGAGTDTQYF
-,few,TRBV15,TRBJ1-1,TGTGCCACCAGCCACGAGGGGGTCGGGTGGAAAGCTTTCTTT,CATSHEGVGWKAFF
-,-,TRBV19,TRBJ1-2,TGTGCCAGTAGTATAACAGGTGTCACCAGCCGGGTTGGCTACACCTTC,CASSITGVTSRVGYTF
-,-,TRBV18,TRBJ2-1,TGTGCCAGCTCACCGGACAGTTATGAGCAGTTCTTC,CASSPDSYEQFF
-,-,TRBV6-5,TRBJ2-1,TGTGCCAGCAGTTACAAGGGGATAAACAATGAGCAGTTCTTC,CASSYKGINNEQFF
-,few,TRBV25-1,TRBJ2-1,TGTGCCAGCAGTGAATATGAGGAGTACAATGAGCAGTTCTTC,CASSEYEEYNEQFF
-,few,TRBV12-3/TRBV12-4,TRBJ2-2,TGTGCCAGCAGTTTACTCTCGAATACCGGGGAGCTGTTTTTT,CASSLLSNTGELFF
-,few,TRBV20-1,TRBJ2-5,TGCAGTGCCCCGCCCCGGACTTCCCAAGAGACCCAGTACTTC,CSAPPRTSQETQYF
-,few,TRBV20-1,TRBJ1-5,TGCAGTGCTAGAGATGAATTGAGGATCTATAGCAATCAGCCCCAGCATTTT,CSARDELRIYSNQPQHF